What follows is one T cell receptor beta chain and its context. Its target is unknown. TCRdb re-analysed the 5' RACE reads in MiXCR, keeping a single row per CDR3 protein. The repertoire holds hundreds of thousands of distinct CDR3 sequences, roughly a sixth seen once, with roughly 8.2% in the top ten. This entry belongs to a study of T-cell memory formation after mild COVID-19. Background on the study: TCR clustering was largely donor specific.

The CDR3 runs to 16 residues. V was pared by 6 bases and J by 7 bases, with 21 bases of the junction left unmatched. Germline V gene sequence: CDR1 DFQATT, CDR2 SNEGSKA (reference sequence). Study-wide findings and caveats: The authors left the SARS-CoV-2 specificity of second-wave clones peaking on day 37 unconfirmed. Contracting clones localized mainly to CM and EM when CD4+ and mainly to EMRA when CD8+.

V and J are TRBV20-1 and TRBJ2-7, with 7 nucleotides matching TRBD2. The clonotype comes from an adult woman who had mild COVID-19 (a few samples of this study predate the infection). Cell type and time point are not known. What was sequenced was PBMCs or a T cell subset sorted from them (not recorded which). The CDR3 here is CSARDASGPLEGEQYF. DNA for the CDR3: TGCAGTGCCAGGGATGCTAGCGGCCCTTTGGAGGGGGAGCAGTACTTC.